The rows below give T cell receptor beta chains drawn from one sample of a study of T cells in Graves' hyperthyroidism and ophthalmopathy. One entry per CDR3 protein results from TCRdb running MiXCR on the multiplex PCR reads. Of just under 750,000 distinct CDR3 sequences in the sample, about 35% were seen once. Material for sequencing was blood. The receptors originated from a woman in her thirties or forties with Graves' hyperthyroidism. Both conserved end residues are part of each CDR3. Fields, in order: D gene, clone size, J gene, V gene, CDR3 DNA, CDR3 protein. D genes are given only for firm matches. The size entry is marked missing in some rows and otherwise reads once, few, many or a size class.

D gene: TRBD2
clone size: many
J gene: TRBJ2-5
V gene: TRBV29-1
CDR3 DNA: TGCAGCGCGGGGGGAGGGTCACGGGAGACCCAGTACTTC
CDR3 protein: CSAGGGSRETQYF

D gene: .
clone size: .
J gene: TRBJ1-1
V gene: TRBV7-3
CDR3 DNA: TGTGCCAGCAGCTCCGGCAGGGATTACACTGAAGCTTTCTTT
CDR3 protein: CASSSGRDYTEAFF

D gene: .
clone size: many
J gene: TRBJ1-2
V gene: TRBV14
CDR3 DNA: TGTGCCAGCAGCCATCTAACCTCAGGGAATGGCTACACCTTC
CDR3 protein: CASSHLTSGNGYTF

D gene: .
clone size: .
J gene: TRBJ1-1
V gene: TRBV5-1
CDR3 DNA: TGTGCCAGCAGCTTGGGGCAGGCCGGGGACACTGAAGCTTTCTTT
CDR3 protein: CASSLGQAGDTEAFF

D gene: TRBD1
clone size: .
J gene: TRBJ1-4
V gene: TRBV19
CDR3 DNA: TGTGCCAGTTCTGACAGGGGGACTTCGGAAAAACTGTTTTTT
CDR3 protein: CASSDRGTSEKLFF

D gene: .
clone size: .
J gene: TRBJ2-5
V gene: TRBV19
CDR3 DNA: TGTGCCAGTACCCACGGGACACTGAACCAAGAGACCCAGTACTTC
CDR3 protein: CASTHGTLNQETQYF

D gene: .
clone size: many
J gene: TRBJ2-5
V gene: TRBV20-1
CDR3 DNA: TGCAGTGCTAGTCTCTGGGATGGAGAGACCCAGTACTTC
CDR3 protein: CSASLWDGETQYF

D gene: .
clone size: few
J gene: TRBJ2-7
V gene: TRBV6-5
CDR3 DNA: TGTGCCAGCAGGCCGGTGGGGAGCACACGCTACGAGCAGTACTTC
CDR3 protein: CASRPVGSTRYEQYF

D gene: .
clone size: .
J gene: TRBJ2-7
V gene: TRBV7-3
CDR3 DNA: TGCGCCAGCAGCCAAGGCCCGGGACGAGGAGGACCCTACGAGCAGTACTTC
CDR3 protein: CASSQGPGRGGPYEQYF

D gene: TRBD2
clone size: .
J gene: TRBJ2-7
V gene: TRBV2
CDR3 DNA: TGTGCCAGCAGCGAAAAAGGACTAGCGGGTCACGGGCAGTACTTC
CDR3 protein: CASSEKGLAGHGQYF

D gene: .
clone size: few
J gene: TRBJ1-2
V gene: TRBV3-1
CDR3 DNA: TGTGCCAGCAGCCAAGAAGCTCCCTATGGCTACACCTTC
CDR3 protein: CASSQEAPYGYTF

D gene: .
clone size: many
J gene: TRBJ2-7
V gene: TRBV5-1
CDR3 DNA: TGCGCCAGCAGCTTTGGCAGACTAGGCGAGCAGTACTTC
CDR3 protein: CASSFGRLGEQYF

D gene: TRBD2
clone size: .
J gene: TRBJ2-7
V gene: TRBV11-2
CDR3 DNA: TGTGCCAGCAGCCTCGGGACTAGCGGTGCCGAGCAGTACTTC
CDR3 protein: CASSLGTSGAEQYF

D gene: .
clone size: .
J gene: TRBJ1-1
V gene: TRBV7-3
CDR3 DNA: TGTGCCAGCACGGGCAGGTTGATTTTGGACACTGAAGCTTTCTTT
CDR3 protein: CASTGRLILDTEAFF

D gene: .
clone size: many
J gene: TRBJ1-2
V gene: TRBV25-1
CDR3 DNA: TGTGCCAGCAGTGGACGGAGGAACTATGGCTACACCTTC
CDR3 protein: CASSGRRNYGYTF

D gene: TRBD1
clone size: .
J gene: TRBJ1-1
V gene: TRBV12-3/TRBV12-4
CDR3 DNA: TGTGCCAGCAGTTTAAGGGGACAGACCACTGAAGCTTTCTTT
CDR3 protein: CASSLRGQTTEAFF

D gene: .
clone size: .
J gene: TRBJ1-1
V gene: TRBV7-7
CDR3 DNA: TGTGCTAGCAGCTTAGCGGTCGGAGGTGAAGCTTTCTTT
CDR3 protein: CASSLAVGGEAFF

D gene: .
clone size: few
J gene: TRBJ1-2
V gene: TRBV10-3
CDR3 DNA: TGTGCCAGCAGTGGCCGGCGAAGCTATGGCTACACCTTC
CDR3 protein: CASSGRRSYGYTF

D gene: .
clone size: .
J gene: TRBJ2-7
V gene: TRBV13
CDR3 DNA: TGTGCCAGCAGACCCCCGGTACCAGCGGGTTACGAGCAGTACTTC
CDR3 protein: CASRPPVPAGYEQYF

D gene: TRBD1
clone size: .
J gene: TRBJ2-6
V gene: TRBV2
CDR3 DNA: TGTGCCGGTACCGGGGACAGTTCCTCTGGGGCCAACGTCCTGACTTTC
CDR3 protein: CAGTGDSSSGANVLTF

D gene: .
clone size: few
J gene: TRBJ1-2
V gene: TRBV5-6
CDR3 DNA: TGTGCCAGCAGCTTTGGTCAAGTGGGGGCCTATGGCTACACCTTC
CDR3 protein: CASSFGQVGAYGYTF

D gene: TRBD1
clone size: once
J gene: TRBJ2-7
V gene: TRBV24-1
CDR3 DNA: TGTGCCAGCAGCCGCTCGACAGGGCCTATGGTCGACGAGCAGTACTTC
CDR3 protein: CASSRSTGPMVDEQYF

D gene: .
clone size: many
J gene: TRBJ1-1
V gene: TRBV29-1
CDR3 DNA: TGCAGCGTTGATTTGGGGTTGACGGTGAACACTGAAGCTTTCTTT
CDR3 protein: CSVDLGLTVNTEAFF

D gene: .
clone size: .
J gene: TRBJ1-1
V gene: TRBV6-1
CDR3 DNA: TGTGCCAGCAGTGAACCCAGGGTTTCGGCGGACACTGAAGCTTTCTTT
CDR3 protein: CASSEPRVSADTEAFF

D gene: .
clone size: many
J gene: TRBJ1-2
V gene: TRBV9
CDR3 DNA: TGTGCCAGCAGCGACGTTACAGGGTTCTATGGCTACACCTTC
CDR3 protein: CASSDVTGFYGYTF

D gene: .
clone size: .
J gene: TRBJ2-7
V gene: TRBV2
CDR3 DNA: TGTGCCAGCAGTAACCGGGACGGATCCTACGAGCAGTACTTC
CDR3 protein: CASSNRDGSYEQYF

D gene: .
clone size: .
J gene: TRBJ1-1
V gene: TRBV6-5
CDR3 DNA: TGTGCCAGCAGTGCGCAGGGAATACCGAACACTGAAGCTTTCTTT
CDR3 protein: CASSAQGIPNTEAFF

D gene: TRBD1
clone size: many
J gene: TRBJ1-5
V gene: TRBV19
CDR3 DNA: TGTGCCAGTAGTATAGGGACAGGGGAGCGAGGCTATCAGCCCCAGCATTTT
CDR3 protein: CASSIGTGERGYQPQHF

D gene: .
clone size: many
J gene: TRBJ1-1
V gene: TRBV6-5
CDR3 DNA: TGTGCCAGCGAAGAACAGGGCTCGAGCACTGAAGCTTTCTTT
CDR3 protein: CASEEQGSSTEAFF

D gene: .
clone size: few
J gene: TRBJ2-5
V gene: TRBV3-1
CDR3 DNA: TGTGCCAGCAGCCACGCCGACCCGCCCCAGTACTTC
CDR3 protein: CASSHADPPQYF

D gene: .
clone size: many
J gene: TRBJ1-5
V gene: TRBV2
CDR3 DNA: TGTGCCAGCAGTGAAGCGCGAACGGCGGACAATCAGCCCCAGCATTTT
CDR3 protein: CASSEARTADNQPQHF

D gene: TRBD1
clone size: .
J gene: TRBJ1-1
V gene: TRBV9
CDR3 DNA: TGTGCCAGCAGCGTAGTTGGGACAGGGGGCACTGAAGCTCTCTTT
CDR3 protein: CASSVVGTGGTEALF

D gene: .
clone size: many
J gene: TRBJ2-5
V gene: TRBV7-2
CDR3 DNA: TGTGCCAGCATGTCCACTGGGGGGAAGACCCAGTACTTC
CDR3 protein: CASMSTGGKTQYF

D gene: .
clone size: few
J gene: TRBJ2-5
V gene: TRBV3-1
CDR3 DNA: TGTGCCAGCAGCCAAGATTGGGCTAGCGCCCAGGATGAGACCCAGTACTTC
CDR3 protein: CASSQDWASAQDETQYF

D gene: .
clone size: once
J gene: TRBJ2-7
V gene: TRBV6-5
CDR3 DNA: TGTGCCAGCAGTCACGATACCGGGGAGCAGTACTTC
CDR3 protein: CASSHDTGEQYF

D gene: .
clone size: many
J gene: TRBJ1-2
V gene: TRBV25-1
CDR3 DNA: TGTGCCAGCCGGGGTTCGGGGGTGTTGGAGGGCTACACCTTC
CDR3 protein: CASRGSGVLEGYTF

D gene: TRBD2
clone size: .
J gene: TRBJ2-3
V gene: TRBV20-1
CDR3 DNA: TGCAGTGCTAGGCGGGAGCCAGGCACAGATACGCAGTATTTT
CDR3 protein: CSARREPGTDTQYF

D gene: TRBD2
clone size: .
J gene: TRBJ2-7
V gene: TRBV25-1
CDR3 DNA: TGTGCCAGCAGTGAAGTCATCGTCGGGGGGACGGTCGAGCAGTACTTC
CDR3 protein: CASSEVIVGGTVEQYF

D gene: .
clone size: .
J gene: TRBJ1-1
V gene: TRBV5-4
CDR3 DNA: TGTGCCAGCAGAAATGGACCAGCCGGCACTGAAGCTTTCTTT
CDR3 protein: CASRNGPAGTEAFF

D gene: .
clone size: .
J gene: TRBJ1-1
V gene: TRBV6-1
CDR3 DNA: TGTGCCAGCGTGACCACCCGGGGAACTGAAGCTTTCTTT
CDR3 protein: CASVTTRGTEAFF

D gene: TRBD1
clone size: many
J gene: TRBJ1-2
V gene: TRBV7-2
CDR3 DNA: TGTGCCAGCAGCCCAACAGGGGCGGTAGGCTACACCTTC
CDR3 protein: CASSPTGAVGYTF

D gene: TRBD1
clone size: many
J gene: TRBJ1-1
V gene: TRBV20-1
CDR3 DNA: TGCAGTGCTAGAAACCAGGGGGCGGGGAACACTGAAGCTTTCTTT
CDR3 protein: CSARNQGAGNTEAFF

D gene: .
clone size: few
J gene: TRBJ2-7
V gene: TRBV11-2
CDR3 DNA: TGTGCCAGCAGCCTGGCCGCGGGGCTCCACTACGAGCAGTACTTC
CDR3 protein: CASSLAAGLHYEQYF

D gene: .
clone size: many
J gene: TRBJ1-2
V gene: TRBV12-3/TRBV12-4
CDR3 DNA: TGTGCCAGCAGTTTACTGACGAGTAAACATGGCTACACCTTC
CDR3 protein: CASSLLTSKHGYTF

D gene: TRBD2
clone size: many
J gene: TRBJ2-2
V gene: TRBV25-1
CDR3 DNA: TGTGCCAGCACCACGTTCGGGGGGGCGGGCACCGGGGAGCTGTTTTTT
CDR3 protein: CASTTFGGAGTGELFF

D gene: TRBD1
clone size: .
J gene: TRBJ2-2
V gene: TRBV12-3/TRBV12-4
CDR3 DNA: TGTGCCAGCAGCCCCGCCCGGGGACAGGGGAGCCCCGGGGAGCTGTTTTTT
CDR3 protein: CASSPARGQGSPGELFF

D gene: .
clone size: many
J gene: TRBJ1-2
V gene: TRBV13
CDR3 DNA: TGTGCCAGCACGCATAGCGGTGGGCCAGGGGCCAACTATGGCTACACCTTC
CDR3 protein: CASTHSGGPGANYGYTF

D gene: TRBD1
clone size: many
J gene: TRBJ1-1
V gene: TRBV10-2
CDR3 DNA: TGCGCCAGCTCTCCCCAGGGGGGACTAATGAACACTGAAGCTTTCTTT
CDR3 protein: CASSPQGGLMNTEAFF

D gene: .
clone size: few
J gene: TRBJ1-2
V gene: TRBV4-1
CDR3 DNA: TGCGCCAGCAGTGACCCGGGCCGAGCGGACTATGGCTACACCTTC
CDR3 protein: CASSDPGRADYGYTF

D gene: .
clone size: .
J gene: TRBJ1-4
V gene: TRBV6-5
CDR3 DNA: TGTGCCAGCAGTCCCGGGGACGCTTGGAAACTGTTTTTT
CDR3 protein: CASSPGDAWKLFF

D gene: .
clone size: .
J gene: TRBJ2-1
V gene: TRBV2
CDR3 DNA: TGTGCCAGCAGTGGTGCAGGGGCCAATGAGCAGTTCTTC
CDR3 protein: CASSGAGANEQFF

D gene: .
clone size: .
J gene: TRBJ1-1
V gene: TRBV2
CDR3 DNA: TGTGCCAGCAGCTCCCCGCTCGGGGACACTGAAGCTTTCTTT
CDR3 protein: CASSSPLGDTEAFF

D gene: .
clone size: .
J gene: TRBJ2-7
V gene: TRBV7-3
CDR3 DNA: TGTGCCAGCAGCCAAGAGTTGGTCCCTGGTTCCGAGCAGTACTTC
CDR3 protein: CASSQELVPGSEQYF

D gene: .
clone size: .
J gene: TRBJ1-2
V gene: TRBV6-9
CDR3 DNA: TGTGCCAGCAGTTATTCCTCGCCCTATGGCTACACCTTC
CDR3 protein: CASSYSSPYGYTF

D gene: .
clone size: few
J gene: TRBJ2-5
V gene: TRBV6-2/TRBV6-3
CDR3 DNA: TGTGCCAGCAGTTACTTGGTGGGGGAGACCCAGTACTTC
CDR3 protein: CASSYLVGETQYF